This T cell receptor (beta chain) comes out of a study of early T cells in non-severe SARS-CoV-2 infection. At the level of the study: The sequenced material was bulk RNA from unsorted whole blood, and its chains were unpaired. Study outcomes and limitations: Sequences matched to VDJdb favored anti-spike CD8 responses, while private and CD4 specificities were missed.

The germline V and J ends were trimmed by 5 bases and 5 bases, with 11 bases remaining between them. Germline CDR1 is MNHEY and CDR2 is SMNVEV (reference sequence). The CDR3 runs 13 residues. Unique molecular identifiers (one per individual cDNA molecule) were attached. TCRdb reprocessed the 5' RACE reads via MiXCR and lists one record per CDR3 protein. The data contain 60,000 to 70,000 distinct CDR3 sequences, over 8% of them seen just once; the ten biggest clones take up about 3.5%. This clonotype occurred once. The antigen remains unidentified. The chain links TRBV27 to TRBJ2-3, with D tentatively TRBD2 (5 bases). Sequencing was performed on whole blood. The sequence came from an adult who was a healthcare worker with PCR-confirmed SARS-CoV-2 infection or an uninfected control (not recorded which). CDR3 DNA: TGTGCCAGCAGTGCACGGGGTGTAGATACGCAGTATTTT. This encodes CASSARGVDTQYF.